This T cell receptor beta chain was profiled in a study of cytomegalovirus exposure and HLA in healthy donors (TCRdb year 2017). Background for the entire study: According to a later analysis, the 120 or so validation repertoires were produced on the same platform as the roughly 600 repertoires of the first cohort. The study was designed to test whether signatures of past pathogen exposure could be identified by cataloging public T cell receptors. Along with the approximately 620-subject first cohort, a separate validation cohort of more than 90 different subjects was used. High-throughput TCR immunosequencing, statistical association of individual TCRs with disease status, and machine learning were combined to predict cytomegalovirus infection status.

Overall study outcomes, separate from this receptor: A later analysis had no HLA typing for the validation cohort, so co-occurrence there was scored across all 130 or so repertoires. The authors suggested that the approach could potentially be generalized to other disease states and immunological phenotypes. Cytomegalovirus status was reported to be diagnosed by the classifier with high specificity and sensitivity in both the original and validation cohorts. In vitro tests confirmed that a few of the cytomegalovirus-associated TCR beta chains recognize cytomegalovirus antigens. While some public TCRs were present in many individuals, most TCR sequences turned up only very rarely across donors. A total of fewer than 200 TCR beta chains were listed by the study as associated with cytomegalovirus. A later analysis found that TCRs clustered in the first cohort also tended to co-occur in the 95 to 150 validation repertoires, with 90% to 95% of cluster scores above 0.

The sample holds one count of this clone. The clone's antigen remains unknown. Base qualities are not provided; no much larger clone lies one nucleotide away. The CDR3 spans 17 residues, from the cysteine through the phenylalanine. Of all the DNA, just the CDR3 is kept, 51 bases in frame from base 1. Relative to germline, V is 1 base shorter and J is 1 base shorter, with 17 bases between their ends. For CDR1 and CDR2, the germline V gene (reference sequence) lists SGHNT and YYREEE. The donors belonged to the validation cohort of 120 subjects, which was separate from the roughly 700-subject first cohort. The protocol used for the library was the immunoSEQ multiplex PCR assay. Per the source publication's procedure: A statistical classification framework was built for diagnosing cytomegalovirus status from the catalog of TCR beta chain sequences. TCRdb limited this immuneACCESS table to in-frame rearrangements with V and J called. A share of clones is missing; checked studies link under half to unresolved V genes, and the rest is unexplained. V, J and clone size are those of that table, while D and trimming were read from the DNA. Counted in this sample were approximately 150,000 clones; around 82% of them appeared once. In total, the top ten clones hold about 9.4% of the sample.

Rearrangement joined TRBV5-4 to TRBJ1-2, with no D gene named confidently. Sequences were obtained from PBMCs. The clonotype comes from a man aged 25 to 40 in good health and CMV-seropositive. The CDR3 region has the sequence CASSLYVNRNSNYGYTF. The DNA sequence reads TGTGCCAGCAGCTTGTATGTTAATAGGAACAGTAACTATGGCTACACCTTC. The entire variable domain, with the stretches around the CDR3 drawn from the reference TRBV5-4 and TRBJ1-2 proteins, is ETGVTQSPTHLIKTRGQQVTLRCSSQSGHNTVSWYQQALGQGPQFIFQYYREEENGRGNFPPRFSGLQFPNYSSELNVNALELDDSALYLCASSLYVNRNSNYGYTFGSGTRLTVV.